This T cell receptor (beta chain) came from a study of CD8+CD57+ T cells in acquired aplastic anemia. Overall study: 3.2 ug was the average amount of DNA from sorted CD4+ and CD8+ cells. Study-level points and caveats: The study identified roughly 29 CD8+ CDR3 sequences shared by patients and controls.

Sequencing involved patients with CD8+CD57+ cell expansion previously shown by flow cytometry. Template material for TCR beta VDJ and CDR3 profiling consisted of genomic DNA. TCRdb reanalysed the reads using MiXCR and keeps one entry per CDR3 protein. The table has around 200,000 distinct CDR3 sequences, about 44% seen once. V shed 1 base and J shed 3 bases, with 10 bases lying between them. The germline gives CDR1 SGHDN, CDR2 FVKESK. This CDR3 region has 14 residues. About this clonotype: Its target is not known.

The sequencing input was sorted CD4+, CD8+, or CD8+CD57+ T cells (not recorded which) from PBMCs. The clonotype originates from a human donor with aplastic anemia. The genes are TRBV14 and TRBJ2-7; a weak D match, TRBD2 (6 bases). The DNA for the CDR3 is TGTGCCAGCAGCCAAGTCGGAGGGAACTACGAGCAGTACTTC. It codes for CASSQVGGNYEQYF.